The rows below give T cell receptor beta chains drawn from one sample of a study of T-cell reconstitution after alpha-beta-depleted transplantation in children. TCRdb re-called the PCR reads through MiXCR, storing one row per CDR3 protein. The sample has about 440,000 distinct CDR3 sequences, 43% seen once. The sample was PBMCs, taken before TCRalphabeta/CD19-depleted stem cell transplant. These TCRs come from a girl aged 2 to 9 with aplastic anemia, due to receive a stem cell transplant. Each CDR3 is given with its conserved first and last residue. D genes are given only for firm matches. Clone size is not always given. Where it is, it says once, few, many or a class for expanded clones.

cdr3_length j_call d_call clone_size v_call cdr3_nt cdr3_aa
15 TRBJ1-1 TRBD1 many TRBV5-1 TGCGCCAGCAGCCCGGGACAGGGAGACGGTATTGAAGCTTTCTTT CASSPGQGDGIEAFF
18 TRBJ1-1 TRBD1 many TRBV7-6 TGTGCCAGCAGCCTGGGACAGGGACGGGGGGTCATGAACACTGAAGCTTTCTTT CASSLGQGRGVMNTEAFF
15 TRBJ2-7 TRBD2 once TRBV12-3/TRBV12-4 TGTGCCAGCAGTGGACTAGCGGGGAGCTCCTACGAGCAGTACTTC CASSGLAGSSYEQYF
13 TRBJ2-7 TRBD2 . TRBV20-1 TGCAGTGCTAGCCAACCGGGACTAGCCGAGCAGTACTTC CSASQPGLAEQYF
15 TRBJ2-1 TRBD2 . TRBV12-3/TRBV12-4 TGTGCCAGCAGTTTCCCCCGAGGACTAGCGGCTGAGCAGTTCTTC CASSFPRGLAAEQFF
15 TRBJ2-3 TRBD1 . TRBV29-1 TGCAGCGTGGACGGGACAGCTCCTAGCACAGATACGCAGTATTTT CSVDGTAPSTDTQYF
16 TRBJ1-3 . . TRBV13 TGTGCCAGCAGCTTAGGCCTCCTAGGTTCTGGAAACACCATATATTTT CASSLGLLGSGNTIYF
15 TRBJ2-1 . few TRBV20-1 TGCAGTGCAGACAGCCGTGGGGGGGCCTACACTGAGCAGTTCTTC CSADSRGGAYTEQFF
15 TRBJ2-5 TRBD1 few TRBV12-3/TRBV12-4 TGTGCCAGCAGTACGATAACAGGGGGCCTCGGGACCCAGTACTTC CASSTITGGLGTQYF
14 TRBJ2-3 . . TRBV18 TGTGCCAGCTCACAAGGCTTTGGCACAGATACGCAGTATTTT CASSQGFGTDTQYF
14 TRBJ2-7 . . TRBV4-1 TGCGCCAGCAGCCAAACGGCAGGGGTCTACGAGCAGTACTTC CASSQTAGVYEQYF
18 TRBJ2-6 TRBD1 . TRBV12-3/TRBV12-4 TGTGCCAGCAGTTCAACCGGGACAGGTCCCTCTGGGGCCAACGTCCTGACTTTC CASSSTGTGPSGANVLTF
15 TRBJ2-7 TRBD1 . TRBV5-1 TGCGCCAGCAGCTTCACCGGGACAGGGGTCGGCGAGCAGTACTTC CASSFTGTGVGEQYF
15 TRBJ2-3 TRBD2 . TRBV5-4 TGTGCCAGCCATTTTAGCGGGAAAATGGAAGATACGCAGTATTTT CASHFSGKMEDTQYF
16 TRBJ1-1 . . TRBV15 TGTGCCACCAGCAGAGAGTTGGGGAGTGGAAAGGGCGAAGCTTTCTTT CATSRELGSGKGEAFF
13 TRBJ2-7 . few TRBV10-2 TGCGCCAGCAGCTTGGACTCTACGGGGGAGCAGTACTTC CASSLDSTGEQYF
14 TRBJ2-1 TRBD2 . TRBV29-1 TGCAGCGTTGGCCTAGCGGGAGGGCTCGATGAGCAGTTCTTC CSVGLAGGLDEQFF
15 TRBJ2-1 . . TRBV10-3 TGTGCCATCAGTGAGTCCCTCGGACAAGGGCCTGGGCAGTTCTTC CAISESLGQGPGQFF
13 TRBJ2-7 . . TRBV20-1 TGCAGTGCCCTTGGAGGCTACTCCTACGAGCAGTACTTC CSALGGYSYEQYF
14 TRBJ2-1 . few TRBV5-1 TGCGCCAGCAGCTCCGAGGGGCAGTACAATGAGCAGTTCTTC CASSSEGQYNEQFF
12 TRBJ1-2 TRBD1 . TRBV7-9 TGTGCCAGCAGCCCGCGGGACAGTCTATTCACCTTC CASSPRDSLFTF
15 TRBJ1-1 . few TRBV15 TGTGCCACCAGCAGAGATATGGGGGCTGGAACTGAAGCTTTCTTT CATSRDMGAGTEAFF
13 TRBJ2-1 . . TRBV7-2 TGTGCCAGCAGCTATTGGGGATACAATGAGCAGTTCTTC CASSYWGYNEQFF
16 TRBJ2-1 TRBD2 many TRBV12-3/TRBV12-4 TGTGCCAGCAGTCCTAAGGGACTAGCGGGAGGCTATGAGCAGTTCTTC CASSPKGLAGGYEQFF